A single sample is the source of the 25 T cell receptor beta chains below, sequenced in a study of blood T cell repertoires in COVID-19. Data came from immunoSEQ multiplex PCR; TCRdb stores just in-frame clones and leaves some out. The table lists roughly 160,000 clones, 85% to 90% of them singletons. Sequenced material: peripheral blood. The receptors come from a woman aged 80 or over with COVID-19, enrolled during active disease.

This clone appeared a single time. Written as DNA, the CDR3 is TGTGCCAGCAGCTTCGCGGGGGTCGACTCTGGAAACACCATATATTTT. It codes for CASSFAGVDSGNTIYF. This sequence joins TRBV5-4 and TRBJ1-3; tentative D call: TRBD1 (5 bases). V dropped 2 bases and J dropped 0 bases, with 12 bases sitting between them. In germline, CDR1 is SGHNT, CDR2 YYREEE (reference sequence). CDR3 size: 16 residues.

This chain connects TRBV12-3 or TRBV12-4 to TRBJ2-3, with 7 bases fitting TRBD2. J gave up 6 bases and V 7 bases, and 7 bases lay outside the gene matches. This CDR3 is 13 amino acids long. CDR3 in DNA: TGTGCCAGCATCCGCGGGAGTGAGGATACGCAGTATTTT. The encoded protein is CASIRGSEDTQYF.

CDR3 amino acids: CASSHDRNTEAFF. The CDR3 DNA sequence: TGTGCCAGCAGTCACGACAGGAACACTGAAGCTTTCTTT. This chain joins TRBV11-1 and TRBJ1-1; D may be TRBD1 (5 bases). Per germline, CDR1 SGHAT and CDR2 FQDESV (reference sequence). This CDR3 has 13 amino acids. V was trimmed by 6 bases and J by 1 base, leaving 9 bases between them.

The rearrangement links TRBV28 to TRBJ1-1; a weak D match, TRBD1 (5 bases). Germline V gene lookup returns CDR1 MDHEN and CDR2 SYDVKM. The V end lost 3 bases, the J end lost 7 bases, and 12 bases lay between the germline ends. CDR3 size: 13 residues. CDR3 sequence (DNA): TGTGCCAGCAGTTTGCGGACATACGTTGAAGCTTTCTTT. Protein product: CASSLRTYVEAFF.

This chain links TRBV5-1 with TRBJ2-5, with TRBD1 identical over 7 bases. CDR3 size: 14 residues. Germline CDR1 and CDR2: SGHRS and YFSETQ. The ends lost 0 bases at V and 4 bases at J; junction bases unmatched: 3. This CDR3 is CASSLGPGGETQYF. CDR3 in DNA: TGCGCCAGCAGCTTGGGGCCAGGGGGAGAGACCCAGTACTTC.

The chain carries TRBV6-2 or TRBV6-3 and TRBJ2-4, with D maybe TRBD1 (6 bases). V gave up 5 bases and J gave up 9 bases, with 17 bases separating them. The germline V gene has CDR1 MNHEY and CDR2 SVGEGT. This CDR3 is 14 amino acids long. The DNA of the CDR3 is TGTGCCAGCAGTGAGACAGGACCACAGAGCATTCAGTACTTC. Its protein is CASSETGPQSIQYF.

Here the CDR3 DNA reads TGTGCCAGCAGTTACCGCGGAGGACAGGAGACCGAAGCTTTCTTT. Its translation: CASSYRGGQETEAFF. The chain carries TRBV6-2 or TRBV6-3 and TRBJ1-1, with TRBD1 matching over 7 bases. V lost 2 bases and J lost 8; bases outside the gene matches: 11. Germline V gene data show CDR1 as MNHEY and CDR2 as SVGEGT. The CDR3 totals 15 residues.

This rearrangement joins TRBV7-9 to TRBJ2-7, with TRBD2 matching over 9 bases. The CDR3 is 14 amino acids. The V segment lost 5 bases and the J segment 2 bases; nucleotides outside the gene matches: 4. Germline V gene lookup returns CDR1 SEHNR and CDR2 FQNEAQ (reference sequence). CDR3 DNA sequence: TGTGCCAGCAGCCCGGTAGCGGGGGCCTACGAGCAGTACTTC. It yields the protein CASSPVAGAYEQYF.

This chain connects TRBV28 to TRBJ1-2; D remains unclear. With 8 bases removed from V and 6 bases from J, the gap between germline ends came to 10 bases. The germline V gene encodes CDR1 MDHEN and CDR2 SYDVKM. The CDR3 totals 11 residues. The CDR3 DNA reads TGTGCCAGCTCAATCTCGGATGGCTACACCTTC. It translates to CASSISDGYTF.

This chain joins TRBV19 and TRBJ1-1, with 8 bases identical to TRBD1. Germline lookup yields CDR1 LNHDA and CDR2 SQIVND (reference sequence). The CDR3 is made up of 16 amino acids. Trimming cost V 0 bases and J 1 base; bases outside gene matches: 4. The CDR3 protein is CASSIEDRAPNTEAFF. The CDR3 bases are TGTGCCAGTAGTATAGAGGACAGGGCCCCGAACACTGAAGCTTTCTTT.

This clone was counted between two and nine times. The V call is TRBV19, the J call TRBJ1-1; TRBD1 matches 9 bases. V shed 6 bases and J 1 base; nucleotides not matched to a gene: 9. Germline CDR1 is LNHDA and CDR2 is SQIVND (reference sequence). The CDR3 spans 16 residues. The CDR3 DNA is TGTGCCAGTAGACCGGACAGGGGCCGGGGGAACACTGAAGCTTTCTTT. It yields the protein CASRPDRGRGNTEAFF.

This clone was recorded once. The chain links TRBV6-1 to TRBJ2-2; TRBD2 aligns across 8 bases. CDR1 is MNHNS, CDR2 SASEGT, per germline. The CDR3 runs to 16 residues. J was trimmed by 4 bases and V by 4 bases; bases with no gene match: 8. For the CDR3, the DNA is TGTGCCAGCAGTGTTCGAGCGGGAGTTGTCACCGGGGAGCTGTTTTTT. Protein product: CASSVRAGVVTGELFF.

CDR3 sequence: CASSVDAGDNSPLHF. The CDR3 bases are TGTGCCAGCAGCGTAGACGCAGGGGATAATTCACCCCTCCACTTT. The chain recombines TRBV9 with TRBJ1-6, with D perhaps matching TRBD1 (6 bases). Germline lookup yields CDR1 SGDLS and CDR2 YYNGEE. V lost 0 bases, J lost 5 bases, and 9 bases lay in between. The CDR3 loop spans 15 amino acids.

The chain has TRBV3-1 (or the pseudogene TRBV3-2) and TRBJ2-5; 9 bases fit TRBD2. Germline CDR1 reads LGHDT; CDR2 reads YNNKEL (reference sequence). Trimming took 4 bases from V and 4 from J; bases not matched to a gene: 4. This CDR3 has 14 residues. The CDR3 nucleotides read TGTGCCAGCAGCCCACGGACTAGCGCAGAGACCCAGTACTTC. This gives the protein CASSPRTSAETQYF.

V and J are TRBV10-3 and TRBJ1-1; D unresolved. Germline CDR1 is ENHRY and CDR2 is SYGVKD. This CDR3 is built from 13 residues. Trimming shortened V by 4 bases and J by 3 bases, and 9 bases separated the two germline ends. Written as DNA, the CDR3 is TGTGCCATCAGTGGGGGAGGTTACACTGAAGCTTTCTTT. Protein product: CAISGGGYTEAFF.

This chain joins TRBV19 and TRBJ2-3; D is undetermined. V lost 6 bases and J lost 2, with 9 bases in between. The CDR3 extends over 13 amino acids. Germline V gene sequence: CDR1 LNHDA, CDR2 SQIVND (reference sequence). The CDR3 loop is CASSPGFTDTQYF. CDR3 nucleotide sequence: TGTGCCAGTAGCCCCGGGTTCACAGATACGCAGTATTTT.

The chain links TRBV2 to TRBJ1-1, with 8 positions matching TRBD1. CDR1 is SNHLY and CDR2 is FYNNEI in the germline V gene. This CDR3 comprises 14 residues. V shed 7 bases and J 0 bases; nucleotides not matched to a gene: 4. The CDR3 loop is CASTPGGLNTEAFF. The CDR3, as DNA: TGTGCCAGCACCCCAGGGGGCCTGAACACTGAAGCTTTCTTT.

The V call is TRBV6-6, the J call TRBJ1-2; tentative D call: TRBD1 (5 bases). The germline V gene encodes CDR1 MNHNY and CDR2 SVGAGI (reference sequence). V was trimmed by 5 bases and J by 2 bases, leaving 15 bases between them. There are 15 residues in the CDR3. The CDR3 spells CASSRRGETNYGYTF. CDR3 nucleotide sequence: TGTGCCAGCAGTCGGCGGGGGGAAACCAACTATGGCTACACCTTC.

V is TRBV6-5 and J is TRBJ1-5, with D possibly TRBD1 on 5 matching bases. The CDR3 contains 14 residues. Germline CDR1 and CDR2: MNHEY and SVGAGI. Trimming removed 0 bases at V and 6 bases at J, with 9 bases between. The CDR3 sequence: CASSYSQGGQPQHF. In DNA form, the CDR3 reads TGTGCCAGCAGTTACTCCCAGGGTGGTCAGCCCCAGCATTTT.

The rearrangement joins TRBV27 to TRBJ2-2, with 9 positions matching TRBD1. V was clipped by 8 bases and J by 5 bases; unmatched bases: 3. The CDR3 totals 13 residues. CDR1 MNHEY and CDR2 SMNVEV come from the germline V gene (reference sequence). The CDR3 loop is CASGQGWTGELFF. CDR3 DNA sequence: TGTGCCAGCGGACAGGGGTGGACCGGGGAGCTGTTTTTT.

The chain uses TRBV28 and TRBJ2-4, with D perhaps TRBD1 (6 bases). Germline V gives CDR1 MDHEN, CDR2 SYDVKM. The CDR3 contains 17 residues. Deletions cut 5 bases from V and 1 base from J, with 18 bases between. In nucleotides, the CDR3 is TGTGCCAGCAGTGACCCCAGGGGTGCAGCGGCCAAAAACATTCAGTACTTC. Protein: CASSDPRGAAAKNIQYF.

This clone has just one count. This sequence joins TRBV19 and TRBJ2-1, with 9 bases matching TRBD2. CDR3 length: 16 residues. Trimming removed 9 bases from V and 3 bases from J; junction bases left unmatched: 12. Germline-derived CDR1 and CDR2 are LNHDA and SQIVND (reference sequence). CDR3 amino acids: CASSPRSGRLYNEQFF. The CDR3 DNA sequence: TGTGCCAGCTCCCCCAGGAGCGGGAGGCTCTACAATGAGCAGTTCTTC. Based on the CDR3 plus reference TRBV19 and TRBJ2-1, the full variable domain is DGGITQSPKYLFRKEGQNVTLSCEQNLNHDAMYWYRQDPGQGLRLIYYSQIVNDFQKGDIAEGYSVSREKKESFPLTVTSAQKNPTAFYLCASSPRSGRLYNEQFFGPGTRLTVL.

The gene calls are TRBV28 and TRBJ2-7, with 10 bases aligning to TRBD2. The germline V gene has CDR1 MDHEN and CDR2 SYDVKM. There are 16 residues in the CDR3. The V and J ends lost 6 bases and 2 bases, in that order; junction bases with no gene match: 10. In DNA form, the CDR3 reads TGTGCCAGCAGGGCTAGCGGGAGTAAAAGGGCCTACGAGCAGTACTTC. It encodes CASRASGSKRAYEQYF.

The chain carries TRBV5-8 and TRBJ2-4, with a weak D call TRBD2 (6 bases). The CDR3 loop spans 13 amino acids. Trimming removed 2 bases from V and 7 bases from J, with 10 bases in between. The germline V gene has CDR1 SGHTS and CDR2 YDEGEE. CDR3 amino acids: CASSFPGLNIQYF. The CDR3 nucleotides read TGTGCCAGCAGCTTTCCGGGACTCAACATTCAGTACTTC.

The rearrangement uses TRBV15 and TRBJ2-4; 8 nucleotides align to TRBD1. Germline assignment: CDR1 LNHNV and CDR2 YYDKDF (reference sequence). With 2 bases clipped from V and 3 bases from J, the junction kept 3 bases outside the gene matches. The CDR3 is 15 amino acids. This CDR3 reads CATSRPGGGKNIQYF. CDR3 nucleotides: TGTGCCACCAGCAGACCAGGGGGCGGCAAAAACATTCAGTACTTC.